This TCR beta chain is drawn from a study of OX40 agonist ivuxolimab in advanced cancers. Assay used: immunoSEQ multiplex PCR; TCRdb lists only in-frame clones, some missing. The data hold tens of thousands of clones, with approximately 80% observed a single time. The CDR3 consists of 20 residues. V shed 2 bases, J shed 1 base, and the junction held 16 bases outside the gene matches. The germline V gene encodes CDR1 MNHEY and CDR2 SMNVEV (reference sequence). Concerning this clone: Its antigen is still unknown.

Overall study findings and caveats: Among T cells, CD8+ cells averaged more expanded clones than CD4+ cells.

The source material was CD4+ or CD8+ T cells sorted from blood, sampled in a trial of the OX40 agonist ivuxolimab. The rearrangement joins TRBV27 to TRBJ2-2; 7 bases are a match to TRBD2. The TCR sequence derives from an adult with an advanced solid tumor such as melanoma, head and neck, liver or kidney cancer. CDR3: CASSLAGRGSPFGNTGELFF. The CDR3, as DNA: TGTGCCAGCAGTTTAGCAGGGAGGGGTAGCCCTTTCGGGAACACCGGGGAGCTGTTTTTT.